The subject of this entry is one T cell receptor beta chain. This clone occurred once. There is no known antigen for this receptor. Base qualities are missing; no much larger clone stands one base away. This sample is drawn from a study of Ad26.COV2.S vaccination and SARS-CoV-2 variants (dated by TCRdb to about 2021). General notes on the study: Vaccine-arm donors were drawn from COV1001, a multicentre, randomized, double-blind, placebo-controlled phase I-IIa trial of Ad26.COV2.S in healthy adults. Blinding of investigators to trial group allocation was maintained during experiments and outcome assessment. A total of 32 samples were included in the TCR-sequenced set, comprising around 19 Ad26.COV2.S vaccine recipients, 5 placebo recipients and 8 SARS-CoV-2 convalescent individuals. Dosing of Ad26.COV2.S was intramuscular, at either 5x10^10 or 1x10^11 viral particles, delivered as one shot or as two shots spaced 56 days apart. TCRbeta repertoire sequencing served as the tool for gauging how specific and how broad the SARS-CoV-2-reactive T cell receptors were following Ad26.COV2.S vaccination. Trial participants were randomized into five groups of five: low-dose or high-dose Ad26.COV2.S given once or twice, or placebo on both occasions.

The immunoSEQ Assay was used to sequence TCRbeta CDR3 regions. After extraction, genomic DNA underwent amplification by bias-controlled multiplex PCR, followed by high-throughput sequencing. Per the source publication's procedure: To quantify the absolute abundance of each unique TCRbeta CDR3 region, sequences were collapsed and filtered. T cell fraction was estimated by normalizing TCRbeta template counts to usable DNA, which was measured by amplifying reference genes present in all nucleated cells. Repertoire TCRs were annotated as SARS-CoV-2-specific by exact matching of V gene, CDR3 amino acid sequence and J gene to a known reactive TCR set. The reference SARS-CoV-2 TCR set came from MIRA and was filtered for enrichment in COVID-19-positive ImmuneCODE repertoires, removing public or cross-reactive TCRs. Using the MIRA antigens, annotated TCRs were further analysed by specific ORF or by position within an ORF. Depth was the summed frequency of annotated unique rearrangements, while breadth was defined as annotated unique rearrangements over total unique productive rearrangements. Group comparisons of TCR breadth used two-sided Wilcoxon rank-sum tests. TCRdb took this table from immuneACCESS and kept in-frame rearrangements with V and J called. Such tables lack part of the clones; where checked against another copy, unresolved V genes explain under half of the gap, and the rest is unexplained. That table is the source of V, J and clone size, and D and trimming were worked out from the DNA. Counted in this sample were 440,000 or so clones; 90% of them appeared once. Around 4.5% of the sample is in the top ten clones.

The meaning of the sample's treatment or condition label: roughly 19 received Ad26.COV2.S at low or high dose, single or two shots; roughly five received placebo; per-sample allocation not given. Repertoires of vaccine and placebo recipients were sequenced from samples taken on day 63 after the first injection. Cohort 1b enrolled 20 to 30 adults aged 18-55 years at a single site in Boston, USA, between 29 July and 7 August 2020. Ad26.COV2.S was a replication-incompetent adenovirus type 26 vector expressing a prefusion-stabilized SARS-CoV-2 spike protein from the original Wuhan strain. What the authors observed across the whole study: Comparing responses between vaccine doses or regimens was not something the study was powered to do. Non-spike TCR breadth was comparable between vaccine and placebo recipients, consistent with the vaccine containing only spike. Compared with placebo recipients, Ad26.COV2.S recipients showed higher spike-specific TCR breadth (P = 0.0014). Substantial breadth of spike-specific CD8+ and CD4+ T cell responses was reported after vaccination. The authors noted that total T cell responses may have been underestimated by the TCR breadth and depth analyses.

Relative to germline, V is 2 bases shorter and J is 4 bases shorter, with 8 bases between their ends. From cysteine to phenylalanine, the CDR3 is 13 amino acids long. Only the CDR3 portion is preserved as DNA: 39 bases, with reading frame beginning at the first base. The TCR sequence derives from a person aged 18-65 years who received the Ad26.COV2.S COVID-19 vaccine or a placebo. In this chain, TRBV12-3 or TRBV12-4 is recombined with TRBJ1-2; the D gene lacks a confident call. The starting material was peripheral blood, obtained in a trial of Ad26.COV2.S vaccine versus placebo. The CDR3 reads CASSLSILYGYTF. The bases read TGTGCCAGCAGTTTAAGCATTCTCTATGGCTACACCTTC.